One sample yielded the 10 T cell receptor beta chains listed below, sequenced in a study of blood T cell repertoires in COVID-19. Sequencing was performed with immunoSEQ multiplex PCR; in TCRdb, only in-frame clones are kept and a portion is missing. This table holds some 530,000 clones, roughly 85% found once. Sequenced: peripheral blood. Every receptor here comes from a human donor in a cohort sampled during active COVID-19.

This clone was detected once. The chain recombines TRBV2 with TRBJ1-2; D is uncertain. This CDR3 contains 12 residues. V was cut by 4 bases and J by 4 bases, with 7 bases left in between. Germline CDR1 and CDR2: SNHLY and FYNNEI. The CDR3 is CASSVVSYGYTF. As DNA, the CDR3 is TGTGCCAGCAGTGTGGTCAGCTATGGCTACACCTTC.

The V call is TRBV7-9, the J call TRBJ2-5; 7 positions match TRBD2. CDR1 and CDR2 (germline): SEHNR, FQNEAQ (reference sequence). The CDR3 extends over 19 amino acids. The V segment lost 1 base and the J segment 4 bases; nucleotides outside the gene matches: 18. The CDR3, as DNA: TGTGCCAGCAGCTTAGACCCAACCGGGAGGCTTGGAACGGGAGAGACCCAGTACTTC. Its translation is CASSLDPTGRLGTGETQYF. The entire variable domain, with the rest obtained from reference TRBV7-9 and TRBJ2-5, is as follows: DTGVSQNPRHKITKRGQNVTFRCDPISEHNRLYWYRQTLGQGPEFLTYFQNEAQLEKSRLLSDRFSAERPKGSFSTLEIQRTEQGDSAMYLCASSLDPTGRLGTGETQYFGPGTRLLVL.

This clone was seen only once. This sequence joins TRBV10-3 and TRBJ2-5; TRBD1 agrees at 9 bases. The CDR3 sequence is 14 residues long. V dropped 6 bases and J dropped 2; count of bases not matched to a gene: 4. Per the germline V gene, CDR1 is ENHRY and CDR2 is SYGVKD. In nucleotides, the CDR3 is TGTGCCATCAGGCCGGGGACAGGGCAAGAGACCCAGTACTTC. Translated: CAIRPGTGQETQYF.

CDR3 region: CSVEGEGETQYF. CDR3 bases: TGCAGCGTTGAGGGAGAAGGGGAGACCCAGTACTTC. The chain uses TRBV29-1 and TRBJ2-5; tentatively, D is TRBD2 (5 bases). The V gene lost 3 bases and the J gene lost 5 bases, with 10 bases spanning the gap. CDR1 is SQVTM, CDR2 ANQGSEA, per germline. The CDR3 totals 12 residues.

The table lists this clone with a count of one. This chain uses TRBV10-3 with TRBJ2-5; TRBD1 matches 9 bases. V lost 6 bases and J lost 4; bases outside the gene matches: 9. The CDR3 is made up of 15 amino acids. Germline V gives CDR1 ENHRY, CDR2 SYGVKD. In DNA form, the CDR3 reads TGTGCCATCAGGGGGACAGGGCGTGCGGGAGAGACCCAGTACTTC. It specifies CAIRGTGRAGETQYF.

J is TRBJ1-2 and V is TRBV5-5; D not resolved. The CDR3 length is 15 residues. The V gene lost 4 bases and the J gene lost 0 bases, with 13 bases spanning the gap. The V gene's germline CDR1 is SGHKS and CDR2 YYEKEE (reference sequence). CDR3 in DNA: TGTGCCAGCAGCCTGAGGAGGGCCTCTAACTATGGCTACACCTTC. Translation gives CASSLRRASNYGYTF. Variable domain in full (rest from reference TRBV5-5 and TRBJ1-2): DAGVTQSPTHLIKTRGQQVTLRCSPISGHKSVSWYQQVLGQGPQFIFQYYEKEERGRGNFPDRFSARQFPNYSSELNVNALLLGDSALYLCASSLRRASNYGYTFGSGTRLTVV.

The chain has TRBV2 and TRBJ1-1, with 7 bases lining up with TRBD1. Trimming removed 0 bases from V and 6 bases from J; junction bases left unmatched: 13. The germline V gene encodes CDR1 SNHLY and CDR2 FYNNEI. The CDR3 spans 17 residues. In DNA form, the CDR3 reads TGTGCCAGCAGTGAAGCGCTTGCCAGGGGGTATAAGGCTGAAGCTTTCTTT. Translated, it gives CASSEALARGYKAEAFF.

The chain joins TRBV9 to TRBJ1-3, with TRBD1 as a possible D gene (5 bases). The CDR3 length is 15 residues. Between the trimmed V and J ends, which lost 1 base and 2 bases, there was a span of 10 bases. From germline, CDR1 is SGDLS and CDR2 YYNGEE. CDR3 bases: TGTGCCAGCAGCGTATGGGGCAGAACTGGAAACACCATATATTTT. It translates to CASSVWGRTGNTIYF.

The V and J genes are TRBV27 and TRBJ2-1; 9 bases fit TRBD2. Per germline, CDR1 MNHEY and CDR2 SMNVEV (reference sequence). With V trimmed by 6 bases and J by 6 bases, 9 bases remained unmatched. The CDR3 consists of 15 residues. In DNA form, the CDR3 reads TGTGCCAGCAGACCACTAGCGGGCGAAGTCAATGAGCAGTTCTTC. Protein product: CASRPLAGEVNEQFF.

This chain links TRBV19 with TRBJ1-4; 8 nucleotides match TRBD1. This CDR3 contains 14 residues. Looked up from germline, CDR1 is LNHDA and CDR2 is SQIVND (reference sequence). V shed 7 bases and J 8 bases; nucleotides not matched to a gene: 9. CDR3 in amino acids: CASKGTGRHEKLFF. CDR3 DNA: TGTGCCAGTAAGGGGACAGGTAGACACGAAAAACTGTTTTTT.